This T cell receptor beta chain stems from a study of Ad26.COV2.S vaccination and SARS-CoV-2 variants. Study in general: Ad26.COV2.S arm of COV1001 included the donor. Once, or twice with 56 days between doses, Ad26.COV2.S was given intramuscularly.

Treatment specified: roughly 18 received Ad26.COV2.S at low or high dose, single or two shots; about 5 received placebo; per-sample allocation not given. Day 63 after the first vaccine or placebo injection was the time point for sampling. The CDR3 contains 13 residues. J was trimmed by 5 bases and V by 6 bases; bases with no gene match: 2. CDR1 is MNHEY and CDR2 is SMNVEV in the germline V gene (reference sequence). The study's findings and limits: People given the vaccine had a wider spike-specific TCR breadth than placebo recipients did. The authors reported substantial breadth in spike-specific CD8+ and CD4+ T cell responses after vaccination.

The data were produced by immunoSEQ multiplex PCR, yet TCRdb's version contains in-frame clones alone and is incomplete. The sample yields roughly 680,000 clones, roughly 90% seen once. To note about this clone: Its matching antigen is unknown.

Source: peripheral blood, taken in a trial of Ad26.COV2.S vaccine versus placebo. The chain uses TRBV27 and TRBJ1-4, with 8 nucleotides matching TRBD1. This receptor was identified in a person between 18 and 65 years old who received the Ad26.COV2.S COVID-19 vaccine or a placebo. Here the CDR3 reads CASRTGENEKLFF. The CDR3 coding sequence is TGTGCCAGCAGGACAGGGGAAAATGAAAAACTGTTTTTT.